What follows are 11 T cell receptor beta chains derived from one specimen sequenced in a study of blood T cells in healthy people across ages. Through a sample-barcoded 5' primer and a J-beta primer mix, a second PCR was run for 7 to 11 cycles. Each CDR3 protein gets one entry after TCRdb re-called the 5' RACE reads with MiXCR. The data hold over a million distinct CDR3 sequences, with over 35% observed a single time. The specimen was blood. The origin of the receptors is a woman aged 60-75 years in good health.

This clonotype was observed a few times. The chain links TRBV7-6 to TRBJ2-5; D is unresolved. The DNA end is a closer match to TRBJ2-7, so the J assignment may be wrong. Germline V lookup: CDR1 SGHVS, CDR2 FNYEAQ. The CDR3 loop spans 13 amino acids. Written as DNA, the CDR3 is TGTGCCAGCAGCTTATGGGGTTTCGGCGAGCAGTACTTC. Translation: CASSLWGFGEQYF.

The chain links TRBV28 to TRBJ1-2, with 11 bases aligning to TRBD1. The germline V gene has CDR1 MDHEN and CDR2 SYDVKM. The CDR3 is 16 amino acids. Trimming took 6 bases from V and 4 from J; bases not matched to a gene: 10. The CDR3 here is CASRSDRGQAPYGYTF. The CDR3, as DNA: TGTGCCAGCAGGTCGGACAGGGGGCAGGCTCCCTATGGCTACACCTTC.

The rearrangement joins TRBV2 to TRBJ1-5, with 7 bases identical to TRBD1. The germline V gene has CDR1 SNHLY and CDR2 FYNNEI. The CDR3 runs to 16 residues. J lost 7 bases, V lost 7 bases, and 16 bases had no gene match. The CDR3 here is CASTTGAGVYGQPQHF. The CDR3 DNA follows: TGTGCCAGCACAACAGGGGCAGGGGTATACGGGCAGCCCCAGCATTTT.

The rearrangement uses TRBV27 and TRBJ1-5; no clear D gene. Germline V lookup: CDR1 MNHEY, CDR2 SMNVEV (reference sequence). Trimming shortened V by 3 bases and J by 3 bases, and 15 bases separated the two germline ends. The CDR3 is made up of 16 amino acids. CDR3: CASSFRLQLPNQPQHF. As DNA, the CDR3 is TGTGCCAGCAGTTTCAGGTTACAGCTACCCAATCAGCCCCAGCATTTT.

The rearrangement joins TRBV18 to TRBJ1-2; 12 positions match TRBD1. V lost 5 bases and J lost 7; bases outside the gene matches: 5. This CDR3 is built from 14 residues. From germline, CDR1 is KGHSH and CDR2 LQKENI. The CDR3 is CASSAGQGAGGYTF. CDR3 sequence (DNA): TGTGCCAGCTCAGCGGGACAGGGGGCTGGTGGCTACACCTTC.

The V gene is TRBV9, the J gene TRBJ2-1; possibly TRBD1 for D (5 bases). The better agreement between TRBJ2-7 and the DNA end casts doubt on the J call. Per the germline V gene, CDR1 is SGDLS and CDR2 is YYNGEE. The CDR3 length is 17 residues. CDR3 nucleotides: TGTGCCAGCAGCGAGTCGGCCAGGGTCAGCTCCTACAATGAGCAGTACTTC. Its protein product is CASSESARVSSYNEQYF.

The chain combines TRBV12-3 or TRBV12-4 with TRBJ2-3; 12 nucleotides match TRBD2. V was clipped by 6 bases and J by 2 bases; unmatched bases: 9. The length of the CDR3 is 17 residues. CDR3 DNA: TGTGCCAGCAGGACTAGCGGGAGAAGAGGGCACACAGATACGCAGTATTTT. Translating it yields CASRTSGRRGHTDTQYF.

V usage is TRBV11-2 and J usage is TRBJ2-5; 8 bases are shared with TRBD1. Germline CDR1 and CDR2: SGHAT and FQNNGV. The CDR3 is 15 amino acids. V was clipped by 5 bases and J by 7 bases; unmatched bases: 12. CDR3 sequence (DNA): TGTGCCAGCAGCCCCATGACAGGGGCGGTCGGGACCCAGTACTTC. Its protein is CASSPMTGAVGTQYF.

The V and J genes are TRBV20-1 and TRBJ2-7; 12 bases line up with TRBD2. The CDR3 length is 16 residues. Germline V gene lookup returns CDR1 DFQATT and CDR2 SNEGSKA (reference sequence). Trimming at V came to 0 bases and at J to 3 bases, leaving 6 bases not matched to a gene. This chain's CDR3 is CSARDTTSGSFYEQYF. The CDR3 nucleotides read TGCAGTGCTAGAGATACGACTAGCGGGAGTTTCTACGAGCAGTACTTC.

V gene TRBV20-1 combines with J gene TRBJ2-7, with 8 positions matching TRBD2. Germline trimming cut 1 base from V and 3 bases from J; bases unmatched to any gene: 5. This CDR3 spans 14 amino acids. Germline V gene lookup returns CDR1 DFQATT and CDR2 SNEGSKA (reference sequence). The CDR3 spells CSARVGGRFYEQYF. The CDR3 bases are TGCAGTGCTAGAGTGGGCGGGAGGTTCTACGAGCAGTACTTC.

The gene calls are TRBV10-3 and TRBJ1-1; 8 bases match TRBD1. Looked up from germline, CDR1 is ENHRY and CDR2 is SYGVKD. V was pared by 5 bases and J by 6 bases, with 5 bases of the junction left unmatched. The CDR3 runs to 13 residues. CDR3 in amino acids: CAISKDRVAEAFF. In nucleotides, the CDR3 is TGTGCCATCAGTAAGGACAGGGTCGCTGAAGCTTTCTTT.